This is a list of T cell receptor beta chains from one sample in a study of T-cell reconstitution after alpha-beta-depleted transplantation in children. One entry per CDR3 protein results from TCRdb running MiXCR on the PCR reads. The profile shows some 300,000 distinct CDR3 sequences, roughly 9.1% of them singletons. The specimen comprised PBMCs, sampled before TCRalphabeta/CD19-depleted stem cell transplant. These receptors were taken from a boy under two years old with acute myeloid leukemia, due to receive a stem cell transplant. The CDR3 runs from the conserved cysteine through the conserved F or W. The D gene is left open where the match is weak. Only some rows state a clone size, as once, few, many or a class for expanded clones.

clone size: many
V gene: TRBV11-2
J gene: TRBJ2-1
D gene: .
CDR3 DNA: TGTGCCAGCAGCTTAGCGACAGCCAATGAGCAGTTCTTC
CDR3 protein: CASSLATANEQFF

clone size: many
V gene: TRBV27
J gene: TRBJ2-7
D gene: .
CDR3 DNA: TGTGCCAGCAGTCCCACCCTAGTACTTGGCTACGAGCAGTACTTC
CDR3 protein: CASSPTLVLGYEQYF

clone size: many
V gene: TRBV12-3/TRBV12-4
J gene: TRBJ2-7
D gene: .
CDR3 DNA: TGTGCCAGCAGTTCGGACTACGAGCAGTACTTC
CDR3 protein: CASSSDYEQYF

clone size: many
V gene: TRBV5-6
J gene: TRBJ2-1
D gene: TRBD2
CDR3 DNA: TGTGCCAGCAGCGATAGCGGGAGAGTCACCTACAATGAGCAGTTCTTC
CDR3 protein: CASSDSGRVTYNEQFF

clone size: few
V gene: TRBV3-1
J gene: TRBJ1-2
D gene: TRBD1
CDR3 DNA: TGTGCCAGCAGCCAGGGGACAGGGACGCTAAAAGGCTACACCTTC
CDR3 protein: CASSQGTGTLKGYTF

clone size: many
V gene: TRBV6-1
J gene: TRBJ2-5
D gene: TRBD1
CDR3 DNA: TGTGCCAGCATTGACAGGGGGAAGCAAGAGACCCAGTACTTC
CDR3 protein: CASIDRGKQETQYF

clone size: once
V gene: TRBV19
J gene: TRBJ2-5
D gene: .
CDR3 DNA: TGTGCCAGCTGGGAATTTCAAGAGACCCAGTACTTC
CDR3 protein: CASWEFQETQYF

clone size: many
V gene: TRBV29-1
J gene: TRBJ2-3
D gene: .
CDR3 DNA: TGCAGCGTTGGAGGGGGTGGAGCGGGGCTAAGCACAGATACGCAGTATTTT
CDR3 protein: CSVGGGGAGLSTDTQYF

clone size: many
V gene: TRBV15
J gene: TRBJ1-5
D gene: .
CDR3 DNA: TGTGCCACCAGCAGAGATGCTTACAGGCCTAATCAGCCCCAGCATTTT
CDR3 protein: CATSRDAYRPNQPQHF

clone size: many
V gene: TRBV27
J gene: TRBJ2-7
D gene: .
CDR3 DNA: TGTCCCAGGGGGGCCTACGAGCAGTACTTC
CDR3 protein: CPRGAYEQYF

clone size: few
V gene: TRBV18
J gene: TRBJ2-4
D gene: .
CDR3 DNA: TGTGCCAGCTCCCTCAGGGACGGAGACATTCAGTACTTC
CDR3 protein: CASSLRDGDIQYF

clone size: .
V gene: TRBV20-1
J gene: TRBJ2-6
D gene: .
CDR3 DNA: TGCAGTGCTAGGACACCGGGGTCCCCGTCTGGGGCCAACGTCCTGACTTTC
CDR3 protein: CSARTPGSPSGANVLTF

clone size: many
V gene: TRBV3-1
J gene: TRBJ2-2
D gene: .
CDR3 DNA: TGTGCCAGCAGCCCCCCTCGGATGCCCGGGGCGTCCCGCGGGGAGCTGTTTTTT
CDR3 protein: CASSPPRMPGASRGELFF

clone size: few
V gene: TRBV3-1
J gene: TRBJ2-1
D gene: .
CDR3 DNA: TGTGCCAGCAGGGTGAGACAGTGGCCCACCCCCAAAACTAGCTCCTACAATGAGCAGTTCTTC
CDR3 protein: CASRVRQWPTPKTSSYNEQFF

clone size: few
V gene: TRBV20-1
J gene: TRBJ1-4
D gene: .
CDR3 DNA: TGCAGTGCTTCCCGAGGAGCCTCGAAAAAACTGTTTTTT
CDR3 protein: CSASRGASKKLFF

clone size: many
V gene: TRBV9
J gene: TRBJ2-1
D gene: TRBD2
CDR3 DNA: TGTGCCAGCAGCGTCTCTGGCGGGGGGGCCCTTGAGCAGTTCTTC
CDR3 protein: CASSVSGGGALEQFF

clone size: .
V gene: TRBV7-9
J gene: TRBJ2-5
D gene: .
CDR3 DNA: TGTGCCAGCAGCTTAAAGGTCCAGGAGACCCAGTACTTC
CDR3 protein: CASSLKVQETQYF

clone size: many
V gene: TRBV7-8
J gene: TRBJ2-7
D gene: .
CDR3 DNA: TGTGCCAGCAGCTTAGGCAACGTCTACGAGCAGTACTTC
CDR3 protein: CASSLGNVYEQYF

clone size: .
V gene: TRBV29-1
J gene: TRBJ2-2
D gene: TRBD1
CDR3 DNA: TGCAGCGTAGAGACAGGGGAAGACGCCGGGGAGCTGTTTTTT
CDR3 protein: CSVETGEDAGELFF

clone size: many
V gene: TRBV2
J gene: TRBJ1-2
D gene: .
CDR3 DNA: TGTGCCAGCAGTGAAAACAGGGCTTATGGCTACACCTTC
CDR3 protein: CASSENRAYGYTF

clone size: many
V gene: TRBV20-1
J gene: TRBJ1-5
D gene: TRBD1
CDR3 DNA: TGCAGTGCTAGTTGGACAGGGAGGGAGCCCCAGCATTTT
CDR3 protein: CSASWTGREPQHF

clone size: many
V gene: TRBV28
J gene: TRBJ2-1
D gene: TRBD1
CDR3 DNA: TGTGCCAGCAGTTTGACAGGGGGCAATGAGCAGTTCTTC
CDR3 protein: CASSLTGGNEQFF

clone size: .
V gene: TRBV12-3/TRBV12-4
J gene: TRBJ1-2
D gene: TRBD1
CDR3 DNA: TGTGCCAGCAGAATTTCCCGGGACAGGGGGAACTATGGCTACACCTTC
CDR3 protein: CASRISRDRGNYGYTF

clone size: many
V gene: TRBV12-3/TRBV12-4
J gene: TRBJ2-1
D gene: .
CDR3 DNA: TGTGCCAGCAGTTCTAGACAGGTTATGGGGGAGCAGTTCTTC
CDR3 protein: CASSSRQVMGEQFF

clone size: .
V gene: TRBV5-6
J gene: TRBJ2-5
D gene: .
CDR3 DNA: TGTGCCAGCAGCTTTTGGATCGAAGAGACCCAGTACTTC
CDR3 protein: CASSFWIEETQYF

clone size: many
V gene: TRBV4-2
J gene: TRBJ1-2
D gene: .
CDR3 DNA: TGTGCCAGCAGCCAAGATGACCTTTGGGGGGTCTATGGCTACACCTTC
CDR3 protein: CASSQDDLWGVYGYTF

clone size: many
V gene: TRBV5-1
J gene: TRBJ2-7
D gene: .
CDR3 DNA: TGCGCCAGCAGCGTCGACAGGGAGCAGTACTTC
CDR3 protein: CASSVDREQYF

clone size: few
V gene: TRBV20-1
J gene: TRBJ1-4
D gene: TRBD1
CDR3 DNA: TGCAGTGCAACACCGGGGACAGGGAGGAGGGGAGCAACTAATGAAAAACTGTTTTTT
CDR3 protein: CSATPGTGRRGATNEKLFF

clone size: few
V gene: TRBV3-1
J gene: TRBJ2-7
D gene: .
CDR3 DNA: TGTGCCAGCAGCCAAGGGCAGTTCAACTACGAGCAGTACTTC
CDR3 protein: CASSQGQFNYEQYF

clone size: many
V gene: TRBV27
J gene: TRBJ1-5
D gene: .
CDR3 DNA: TGTGCCAGCAGTTTAGGGGGACGGCTCAATCAGCCCCAGCATTTT
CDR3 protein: CASSLGGRLNQPQHF

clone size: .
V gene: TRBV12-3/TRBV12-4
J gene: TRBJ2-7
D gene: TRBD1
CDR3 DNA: TGTGCCAGCAGTTCAACAGGGGTTCCCTACGAGCAGTACTTC
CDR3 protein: CASSSTGVPYEQYF

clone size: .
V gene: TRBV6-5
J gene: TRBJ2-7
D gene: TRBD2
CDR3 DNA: TGTGCCAGCAGTTACTCGAAAACGACTAGCGGAAGCGCAAACTACGAGCAGTACTTC
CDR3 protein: CASSYSKTTSGSANYEQYF

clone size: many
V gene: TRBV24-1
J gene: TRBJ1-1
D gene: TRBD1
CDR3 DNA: TGTGCCACCAGTGATCTGGGGACAGGGACCGGGACTGAAGCTTTCTTT
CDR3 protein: CATSDLGTGTGTEAFF

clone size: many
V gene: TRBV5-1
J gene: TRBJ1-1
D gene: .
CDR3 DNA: TGCGCCAGCAGCTTGGTCCCAGGAGACACTGAAGCTTTCTTT
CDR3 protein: CASSLVPGDTEAFF

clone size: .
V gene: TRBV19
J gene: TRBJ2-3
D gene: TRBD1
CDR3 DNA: TGTGCCAGTAGTATGACAGGGGGATTTCCCCCAGATACGCAGTATTTT
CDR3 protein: CASSMTGGFPPDTQYF

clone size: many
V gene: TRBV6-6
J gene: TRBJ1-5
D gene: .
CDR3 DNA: TGTGCCAGCTCGGGGAGTCAGCCCCAGCATTTT
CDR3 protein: CASSGSQPQHF

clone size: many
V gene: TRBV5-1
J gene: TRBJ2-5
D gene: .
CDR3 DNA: TGCGCCAGCAGCTTCAGGGGGGCGAGACAGACCCAGTACTTC
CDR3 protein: CASSFRGARQTQYF

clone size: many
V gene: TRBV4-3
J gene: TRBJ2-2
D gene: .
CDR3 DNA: TGCGCCAGCAGCCACCCGTCCGTGAACACCGGGGAGCTGTTTTTT
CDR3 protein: CASSHPSVNTGELFF

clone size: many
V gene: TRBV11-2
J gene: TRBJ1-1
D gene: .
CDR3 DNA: TGTGCCAGCACCCCTGGACAGAACTTCGTGGTGAACACTGAAGCTTTCTTT
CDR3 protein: CASTPGQNFVVNTEAFF

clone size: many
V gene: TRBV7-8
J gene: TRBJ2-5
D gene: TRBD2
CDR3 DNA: TGTGCCAGCAGCCCCCGACTAGCGGGAGGGCCCGGCCAAGAGACCCAGTACTTC
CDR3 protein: CASSPRLAGGPGQETQYF

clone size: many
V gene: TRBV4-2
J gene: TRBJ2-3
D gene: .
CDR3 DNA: TGTGCCAGCAGCCGAGTCGGGGGTCTATCACGCGCAGATACGCAGTATTTT
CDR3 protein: CASSRVGGLSRADTQYF

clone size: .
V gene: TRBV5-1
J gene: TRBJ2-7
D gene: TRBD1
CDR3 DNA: TGCGCCAGCAGCTTGCCGCACCCGCCGGGACAGGTCTACGAGCAGTACTTC
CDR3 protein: CASSLPHPPGQVYEQYF

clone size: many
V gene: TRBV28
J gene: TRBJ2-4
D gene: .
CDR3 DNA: TGTGCCAGCAGACTATGGGACAACTCCCACATTCAGTACTTC
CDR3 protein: CASRLWDNSHIQYF

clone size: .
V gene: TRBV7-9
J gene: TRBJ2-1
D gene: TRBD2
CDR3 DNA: TGTGCCAGCAGCCTCCGGACTAGCTGGAGGGCCTTCAATGAGCAGTTCTTC
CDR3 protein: CASSLRTSWRAFNEQFF

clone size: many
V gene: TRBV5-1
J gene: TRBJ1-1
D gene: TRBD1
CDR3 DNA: TGCGCCAGCAGACCCCGACAGGGTCTGAACACTGAAGCTTTCTTT
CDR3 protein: CASRPRQGLNTEAFF

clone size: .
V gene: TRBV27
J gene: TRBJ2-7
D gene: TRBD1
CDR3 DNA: TGTGCCAGCAGCCAAAACGGACAGGCTTACGAGCAGTACTTC
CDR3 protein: CASSQNGQAYEQYF

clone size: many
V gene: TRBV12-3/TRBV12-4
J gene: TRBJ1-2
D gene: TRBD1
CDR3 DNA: TGTGCCAGCAGTTTAGCCCGGACAGGGGGCGCCTTAGGCTACACCTTC
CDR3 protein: CASSLARTGGALGYTF

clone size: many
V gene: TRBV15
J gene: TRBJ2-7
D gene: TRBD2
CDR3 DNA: TGTGCCACCAGCAAAGCGGGAGGGCCCTACGAGCAGTACTTC
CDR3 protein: CATSKAGGPYEQYF

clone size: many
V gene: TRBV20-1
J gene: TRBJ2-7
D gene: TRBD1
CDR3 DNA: TGCAGTGCTAGTCGGGCAGGGGGCGGATACGAGCAGTACTTC
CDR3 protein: CSASRAGGGYEQYF

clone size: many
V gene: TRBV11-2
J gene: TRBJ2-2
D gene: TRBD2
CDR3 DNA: TGTGCCAGCAGCCGCGGAGTAGGGACTAGCGGGAGGGGGAACACCGGGGAGCTGTTTTTT
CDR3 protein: CASSRGVGTSGRGNTGELFF

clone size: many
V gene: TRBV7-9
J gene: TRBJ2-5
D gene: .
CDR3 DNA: TGTGCCAGCAGCTTCCACAGCAACCAAGAGACCCAGTACTTC
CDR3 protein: CASSFHSNQETQYF

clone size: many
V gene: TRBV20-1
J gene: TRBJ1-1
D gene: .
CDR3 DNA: TGCAGTGCTAGACGGGGGGCGGACACTGAAGCTTTCTTT
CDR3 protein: CSARRGADTEAFF

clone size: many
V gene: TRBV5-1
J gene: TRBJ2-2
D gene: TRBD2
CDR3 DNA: TGCGCCAGCAGCCCCGGGGGGGGATACGCCGGGGAGCTGTTTTTT
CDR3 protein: CASSPGGGYAGELFF

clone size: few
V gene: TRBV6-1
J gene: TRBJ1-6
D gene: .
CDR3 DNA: TGTGCCAGCAGTGAAACGAATTCACCCCTCCACTTT
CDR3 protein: CASSETNSPLHF

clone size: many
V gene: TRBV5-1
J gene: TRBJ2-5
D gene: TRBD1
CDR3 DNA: TGCGCCAGCAGCTTGACAGGGGGCGCGGAGACCCAGTACTTC
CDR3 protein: CASSLTGGAETQYF

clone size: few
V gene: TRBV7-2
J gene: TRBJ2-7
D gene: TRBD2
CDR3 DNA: TGTGCCAGCAGCACAGAGACTAGCGGGGGTTCCTACGAGCAGTACTTC
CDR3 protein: CASSTETSGGSYEQYF